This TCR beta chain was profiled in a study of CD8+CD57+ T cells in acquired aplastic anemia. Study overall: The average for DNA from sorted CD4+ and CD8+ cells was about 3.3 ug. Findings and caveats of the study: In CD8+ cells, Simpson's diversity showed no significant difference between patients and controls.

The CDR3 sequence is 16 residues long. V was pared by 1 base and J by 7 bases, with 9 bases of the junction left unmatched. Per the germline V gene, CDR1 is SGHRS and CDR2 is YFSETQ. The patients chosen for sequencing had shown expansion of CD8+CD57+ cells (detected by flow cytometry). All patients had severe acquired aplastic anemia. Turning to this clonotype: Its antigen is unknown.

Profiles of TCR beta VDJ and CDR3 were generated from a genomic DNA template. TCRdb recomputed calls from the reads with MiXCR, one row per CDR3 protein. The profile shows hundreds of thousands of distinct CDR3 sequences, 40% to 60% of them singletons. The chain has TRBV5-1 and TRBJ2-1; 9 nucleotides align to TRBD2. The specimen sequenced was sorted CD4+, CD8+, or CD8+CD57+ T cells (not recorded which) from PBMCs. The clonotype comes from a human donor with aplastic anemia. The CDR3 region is CASSLIAGATLNEQFF. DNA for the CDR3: TGCGCCAGCAGCTTGATAGCGGGGGCCACCTTGAATGAGCAGTTCTTC.